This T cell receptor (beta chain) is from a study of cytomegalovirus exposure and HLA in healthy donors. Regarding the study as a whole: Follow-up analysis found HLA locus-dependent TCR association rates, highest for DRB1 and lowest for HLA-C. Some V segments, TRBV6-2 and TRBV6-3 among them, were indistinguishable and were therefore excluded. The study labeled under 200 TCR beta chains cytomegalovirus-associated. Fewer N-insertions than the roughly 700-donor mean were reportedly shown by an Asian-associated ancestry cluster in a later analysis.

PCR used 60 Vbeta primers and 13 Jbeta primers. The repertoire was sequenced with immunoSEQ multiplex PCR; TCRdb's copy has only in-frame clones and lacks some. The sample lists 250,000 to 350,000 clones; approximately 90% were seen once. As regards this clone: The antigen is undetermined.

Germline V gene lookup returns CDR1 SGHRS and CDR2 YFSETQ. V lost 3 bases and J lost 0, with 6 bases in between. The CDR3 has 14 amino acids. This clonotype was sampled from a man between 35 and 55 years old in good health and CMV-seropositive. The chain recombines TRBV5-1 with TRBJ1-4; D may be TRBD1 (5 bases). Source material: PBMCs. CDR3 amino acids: CASSSTATNEKLFF. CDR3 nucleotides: TGCGCCAGCAGCTCGACAGCAACTAATGAAAAACTGTTTTTT.